This T cell receptor (beta chain) comes out of a study of CD8 T cells in ankylosing spondylitis. This CDR3 spans 14 amino acids. Germline V gene sequence: CDR1 SQVTM, CDR2 ANQGSEA. The V end lost 2 bases, the J end lost 4 bases, and 9 bases lay between the germline ends. One entry per CDR3 protein, called by TCRdb with MiXCR from the 5' RACE reads. The repertoire holds 200,000 to 300,000 distinct CDR3 sequences, with less than 10% as singletons. Regarding the study as a whole: A TCR beta motif made of about 8 highly homologous variants seemed typical of ankylosing spondylitis blood. CD8+ cells made up the disease-linked clones, which were relatively rare in peripheral blood.

This clonotype was seen at least ten times. What it binds is unknown. The origin of this receptor is a male donor with ankylosing spondylitis or in good health (not recorded which). Sequencing was performed on blood, either unsorted or a sorted T cell fraction (not recorded which). The gene calls are TRBV29-1 and TRBJ2-6; D is undetermined. The CDR3, as DNA: TGCAGCGTTGAACCGGGTTCCGGGGCCAACGTCCTGACTTTC. It translates to CSVEPGSGANVLTF. Full variable domain (missing parts from reference TRBV29-1 and TRBJ2-6): SAVISQKPSRDICQRGTSLTIQCQVDSQVTMMFWYRQQPGQSLTLIATANQGSEATYESGFVIDKFPISRPNLTFSTLTVSNMSPEDSSIYLCSVEPGSGANVLTFGAGSRLTVL.